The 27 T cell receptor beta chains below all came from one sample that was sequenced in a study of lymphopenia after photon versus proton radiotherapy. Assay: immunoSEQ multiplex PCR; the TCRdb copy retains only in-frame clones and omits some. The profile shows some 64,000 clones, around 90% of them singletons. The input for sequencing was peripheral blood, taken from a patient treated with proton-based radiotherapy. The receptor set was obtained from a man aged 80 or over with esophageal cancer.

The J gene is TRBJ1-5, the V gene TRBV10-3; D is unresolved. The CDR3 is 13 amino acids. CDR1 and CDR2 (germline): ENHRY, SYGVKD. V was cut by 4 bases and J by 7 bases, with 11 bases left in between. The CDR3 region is CAISGTEGQPQHF. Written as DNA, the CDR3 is TGTGCCATCAGTGGAACAGAAGGGCAGCCCCAGCATTTT.

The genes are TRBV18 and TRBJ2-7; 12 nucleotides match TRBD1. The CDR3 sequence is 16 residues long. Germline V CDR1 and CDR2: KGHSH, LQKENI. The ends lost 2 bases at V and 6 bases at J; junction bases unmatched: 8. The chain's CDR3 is CASSPGPGQGALEQYF. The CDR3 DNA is TGTGCCAGCTCACCAGGACCGGGACAGGGGGCTCTCGAGCAGTACTTC.

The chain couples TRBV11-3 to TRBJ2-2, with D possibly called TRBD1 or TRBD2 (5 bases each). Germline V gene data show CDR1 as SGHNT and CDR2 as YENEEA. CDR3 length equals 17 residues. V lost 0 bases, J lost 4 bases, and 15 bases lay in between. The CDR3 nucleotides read TGTGCCAGCAGCTTAGATGACTCGTATGGGGGCACCGGGGAGCTGTTTTTT. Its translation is CASSLDDSYGGTGELFF.

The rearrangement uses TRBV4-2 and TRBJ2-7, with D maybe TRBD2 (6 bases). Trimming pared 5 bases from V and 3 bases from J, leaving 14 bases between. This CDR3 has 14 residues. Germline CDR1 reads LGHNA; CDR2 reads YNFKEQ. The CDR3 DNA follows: TGTGCCAGCAGCGGAGGACTACCCCTCTACGAGCAGTACTTC. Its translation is CASSGGLPLYEQYF.

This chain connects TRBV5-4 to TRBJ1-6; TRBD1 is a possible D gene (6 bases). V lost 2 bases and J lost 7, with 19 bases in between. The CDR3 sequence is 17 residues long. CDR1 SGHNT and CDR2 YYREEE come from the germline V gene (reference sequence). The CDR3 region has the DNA TGTGCCAGCAGCTTTTTCGTTTCAGGGGTCCCCAATTCACCCCTCCACTTT. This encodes CASSFFVSGVPNSPLHF.

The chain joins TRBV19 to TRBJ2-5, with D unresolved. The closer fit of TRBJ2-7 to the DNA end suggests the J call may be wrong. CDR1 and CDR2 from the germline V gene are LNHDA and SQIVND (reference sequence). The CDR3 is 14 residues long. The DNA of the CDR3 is TGTGCCAGTAGTAGCCGGACGGCGTGGCGCGAGCAGTACTTC. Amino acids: CASSSRTAWREQYF.

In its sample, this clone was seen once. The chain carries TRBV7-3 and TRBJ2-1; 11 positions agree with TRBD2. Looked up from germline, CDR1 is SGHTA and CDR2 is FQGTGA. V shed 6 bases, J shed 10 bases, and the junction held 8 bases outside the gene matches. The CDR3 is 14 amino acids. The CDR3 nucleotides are TGTGCCAGCAGGGGGACTAGCGGACCGGGAGAGCAGTTCTTC. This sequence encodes CASRGTSGPGEQFF. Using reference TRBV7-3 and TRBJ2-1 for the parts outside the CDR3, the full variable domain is GAGVSQTPSNKVTEKGKYVELRCDPISGHTALYWYRQSLGQGPEFLIYFQGTGAADDSGLPNDRFFAVRPEGSVSTLKIQRTERGDSAVYLCASRGTSGPGEQFFGPGTRLTVL.

The CDR3 DNA reads TGTGCCAGCAGCTTCCCGACTAGCGGGAGCTACGAGCAGTACTTC. This sequence encodes CASSFPTSGSYEQYF. The rearrangement uses TRBV7-2 and TRBJ2-7, with 12 nucleotides matching TRBD2. CDR3 size: 15 residues. Germline trimming cut 3 bases from V and 3 bases from J; bases unmatched to any gene: 3. Germline CDR1 SGHTA, CDR2 FQGNSA.

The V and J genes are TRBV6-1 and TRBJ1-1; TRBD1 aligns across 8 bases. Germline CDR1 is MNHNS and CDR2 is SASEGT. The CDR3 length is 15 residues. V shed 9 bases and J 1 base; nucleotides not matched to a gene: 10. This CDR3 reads CASTQGAAGNTEAFF. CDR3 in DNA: TGTGCCAGTACTCAGGGGGCTGCAGGGAACACTGAAGCTTTCTTT.

CDR3 sequence (DNA): TGCGCCAGCCAGTCCCAGGGAATGACCGGGGAGCTGTTTTTT. This codes for CASQSQGMTGELFF. The chain joins TRBV5-1 to TRBJ2-2, with D possibly matching TRBD1 (5 bases). Looked up from germline, CDR1 is SGHRS and CDR2 is YFSETQ. The V end was cut by 7 bases, the J end by 5 bases, with 15 bases between. The CDR3 extends over 14 amino acids.

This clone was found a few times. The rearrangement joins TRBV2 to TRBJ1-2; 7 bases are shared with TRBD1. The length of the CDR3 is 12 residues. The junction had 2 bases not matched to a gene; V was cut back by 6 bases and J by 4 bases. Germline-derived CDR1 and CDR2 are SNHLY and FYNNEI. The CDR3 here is CASRTGPYGYTF. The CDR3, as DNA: TGTGCCAGCAGGACAGGGCCCTATGGCTACACCTTC.

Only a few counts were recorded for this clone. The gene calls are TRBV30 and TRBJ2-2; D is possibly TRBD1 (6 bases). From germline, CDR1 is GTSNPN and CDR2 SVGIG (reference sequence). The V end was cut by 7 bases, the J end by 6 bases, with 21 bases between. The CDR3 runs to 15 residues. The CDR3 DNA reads TGTGCCTTCATCCCGGGACACTCCTCCTCCGGGGAGCTGTTTTTT. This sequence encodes CAFIPGHSSSGELFF. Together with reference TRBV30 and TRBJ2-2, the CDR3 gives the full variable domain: SQTIHQWPATLVQPVGSPLSLECTVEGTSNPNLYWYRQAAGRGLQLLFYSVGIGQISSEVPQNLSASRPQDRQFILSSKKLLLSDSGFYLCAFIPGHSSSGELFFGEGSRLTVL.

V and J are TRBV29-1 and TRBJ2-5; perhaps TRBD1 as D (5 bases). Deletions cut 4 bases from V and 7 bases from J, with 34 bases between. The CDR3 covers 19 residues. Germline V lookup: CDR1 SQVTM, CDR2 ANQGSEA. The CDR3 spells CSVVDKQGVIFSSGGTQYF. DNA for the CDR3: TGCAGCGTTGTTGACAAGCAGGGCGTTATTTTTAGCTCTGGCGGGACCCAGTACTTC.

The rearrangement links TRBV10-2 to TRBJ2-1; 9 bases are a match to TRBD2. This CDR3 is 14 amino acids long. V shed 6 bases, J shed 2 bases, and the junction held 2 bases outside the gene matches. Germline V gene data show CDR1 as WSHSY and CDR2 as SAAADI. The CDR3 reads CASRVAGAYNEQFF. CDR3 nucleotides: TGCGCCAGCAGGGTAGCGGGAGCCTACAATGAGCAGTTCTTC.

The CDR3 nucleotides are TGCGCCAGCAGCCCGTGGACAGGGGACGGCACTGAAGCTTTCTTT. Residues: CASSPWTGDGTEAFF. The V and J genes are TRBV5-1 and TRBJ1-1, with 9 positions matching TRBD1. Losses at the gene ends were 4 bases for V and 4 bases for J; bases not matched to a gene: 8. The CDR3 loop spans 15 amino acids. Germline V gene lookup returns CDR1 SGHRS and CDR2 YFSETQ.

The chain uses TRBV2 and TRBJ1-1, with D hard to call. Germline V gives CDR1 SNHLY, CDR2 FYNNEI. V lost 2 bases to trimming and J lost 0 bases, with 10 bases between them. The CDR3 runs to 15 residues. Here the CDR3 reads CASSENSPVNTEAFF. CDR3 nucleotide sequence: TGTGCCAGCAGTGAAAATTCCCCCGTGAACACTGAAGCTTTCTTT. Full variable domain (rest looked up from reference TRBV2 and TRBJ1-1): EPEVTQTPSHQVTQMGQEVILRCVPISNHLYFYWYRQILGQKVEFLVSFYNNEISEKSEIFDDQFSVERPDGSNFTLKIRSTKLEDSAMYFCASSENSPVNTEAFFGQGTRLTVV.

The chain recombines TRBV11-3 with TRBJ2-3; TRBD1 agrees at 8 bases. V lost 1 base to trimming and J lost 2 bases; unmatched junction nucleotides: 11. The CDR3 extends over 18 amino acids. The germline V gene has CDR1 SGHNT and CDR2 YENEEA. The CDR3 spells CASSLGGGRGRNTDTQYF. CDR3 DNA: TGTGCCAGCAGCTTAGGAGGGGGCAGGGGGCGCAACACAGATACGCAGTATTTT.

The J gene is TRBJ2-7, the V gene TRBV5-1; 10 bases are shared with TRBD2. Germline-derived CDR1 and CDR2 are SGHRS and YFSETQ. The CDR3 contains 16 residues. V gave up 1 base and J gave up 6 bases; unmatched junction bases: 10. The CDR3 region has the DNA TGCGCCAGCAGCTTGCAGCGGGAGGGCCGATTTTCCGAGCAGTACTTC. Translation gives CASSLQREGRFSEQYF. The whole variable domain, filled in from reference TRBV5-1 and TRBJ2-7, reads KAGVTQTPRYLIKTRGQQVTLSCSPISGHRSVSWYQQTPGQGLQFLFEYFSETQRNKGNFPGRFSGRQFSNSRSEMNVSTLELGDSALYLCASSLQREGRFSEQYFGPGTRLTVT.

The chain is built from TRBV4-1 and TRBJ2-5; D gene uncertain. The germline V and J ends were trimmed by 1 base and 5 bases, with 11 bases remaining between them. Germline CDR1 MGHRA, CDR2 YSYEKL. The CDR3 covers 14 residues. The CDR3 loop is CASSQGLLGETQYF. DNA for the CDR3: TGCGCCAGCAGCCAAGGGCTCTTAGGGGAGACCCAGTACTTC.

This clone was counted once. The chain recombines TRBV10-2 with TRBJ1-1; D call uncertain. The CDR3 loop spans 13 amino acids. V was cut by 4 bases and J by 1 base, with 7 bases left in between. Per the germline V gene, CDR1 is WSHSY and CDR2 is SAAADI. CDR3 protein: CASSVGENTEAFF. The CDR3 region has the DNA TGCGCCAGCAGTGTTGGGGAGAACACTGAAGCTTTCTTT.

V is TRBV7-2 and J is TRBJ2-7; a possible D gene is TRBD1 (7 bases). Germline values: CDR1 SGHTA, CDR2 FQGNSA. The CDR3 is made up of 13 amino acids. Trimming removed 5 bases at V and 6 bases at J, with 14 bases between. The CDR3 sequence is CASSPRQGGEQYF. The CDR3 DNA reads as TGTGCCAGCAGCCCGAGACAGGGAGGCGAGCAGTACTTC.

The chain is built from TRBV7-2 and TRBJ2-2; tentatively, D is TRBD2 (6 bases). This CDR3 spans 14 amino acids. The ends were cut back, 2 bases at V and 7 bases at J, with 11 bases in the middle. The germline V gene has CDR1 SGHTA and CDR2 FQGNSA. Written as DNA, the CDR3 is TGTGCCAGCAGCTTATTGTGGGGAGGCGGGGAGCTGTTTTTT. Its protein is CASSLLWGGGELFF.

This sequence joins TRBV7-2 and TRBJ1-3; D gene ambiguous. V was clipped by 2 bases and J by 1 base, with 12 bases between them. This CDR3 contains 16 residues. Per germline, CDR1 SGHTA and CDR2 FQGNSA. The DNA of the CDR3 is TGTGCCAGCAGCTTATTCGGGATACGATCTGGAAACACCATATATTTT. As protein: CASSLFGIRSGNTIYF.

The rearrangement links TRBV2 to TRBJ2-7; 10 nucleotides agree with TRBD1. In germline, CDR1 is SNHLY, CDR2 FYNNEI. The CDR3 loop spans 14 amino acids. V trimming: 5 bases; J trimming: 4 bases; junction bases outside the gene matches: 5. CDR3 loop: CASSTLGQGYEQYF. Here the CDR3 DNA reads TGTGCCAGCAGTACCTTGGGACAGGGGTACGAGCAGTACTTC.

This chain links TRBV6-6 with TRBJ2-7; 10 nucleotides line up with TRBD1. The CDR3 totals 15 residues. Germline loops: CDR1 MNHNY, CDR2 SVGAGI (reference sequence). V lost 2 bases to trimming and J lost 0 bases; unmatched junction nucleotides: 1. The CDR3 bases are TGTGCCAGCAGTTACGGGACAGGGGCCTCCTACGAGCAGTACTTC. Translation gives CASSYGTGASYEQYF.

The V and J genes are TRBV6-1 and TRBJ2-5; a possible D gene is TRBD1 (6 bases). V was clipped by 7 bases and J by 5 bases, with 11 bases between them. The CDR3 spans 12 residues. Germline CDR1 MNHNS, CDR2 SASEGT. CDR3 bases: TGTGCCAGCACCCAGGGGCACGAGACCCAGTACTTC. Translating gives CASTQGHETQYF.

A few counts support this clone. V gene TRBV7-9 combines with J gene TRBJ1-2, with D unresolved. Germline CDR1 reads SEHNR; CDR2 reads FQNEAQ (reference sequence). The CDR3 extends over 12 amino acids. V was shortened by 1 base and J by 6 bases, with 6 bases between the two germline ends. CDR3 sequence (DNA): TGTGCCAGCAGCTTAGAATTCGATGGCTACACCTTC. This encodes CASSLEFDGYTF.